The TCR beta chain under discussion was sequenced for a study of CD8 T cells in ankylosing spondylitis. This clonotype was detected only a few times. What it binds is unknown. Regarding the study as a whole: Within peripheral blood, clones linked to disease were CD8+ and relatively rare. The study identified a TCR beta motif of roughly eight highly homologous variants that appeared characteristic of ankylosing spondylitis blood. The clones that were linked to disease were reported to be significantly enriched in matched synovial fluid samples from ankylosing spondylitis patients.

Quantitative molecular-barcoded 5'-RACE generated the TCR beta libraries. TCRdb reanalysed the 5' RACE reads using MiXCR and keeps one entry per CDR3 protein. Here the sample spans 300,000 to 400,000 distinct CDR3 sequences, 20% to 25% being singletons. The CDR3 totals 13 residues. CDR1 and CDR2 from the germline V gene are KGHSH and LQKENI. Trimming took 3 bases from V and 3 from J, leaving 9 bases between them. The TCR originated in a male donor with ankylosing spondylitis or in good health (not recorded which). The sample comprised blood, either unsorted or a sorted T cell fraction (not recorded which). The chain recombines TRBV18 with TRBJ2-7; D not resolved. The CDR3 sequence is CASSPPPGYEQYF. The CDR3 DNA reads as TGTGCCAGCTCACCCCCACCGGGCTACGAGCAGTACTTC.